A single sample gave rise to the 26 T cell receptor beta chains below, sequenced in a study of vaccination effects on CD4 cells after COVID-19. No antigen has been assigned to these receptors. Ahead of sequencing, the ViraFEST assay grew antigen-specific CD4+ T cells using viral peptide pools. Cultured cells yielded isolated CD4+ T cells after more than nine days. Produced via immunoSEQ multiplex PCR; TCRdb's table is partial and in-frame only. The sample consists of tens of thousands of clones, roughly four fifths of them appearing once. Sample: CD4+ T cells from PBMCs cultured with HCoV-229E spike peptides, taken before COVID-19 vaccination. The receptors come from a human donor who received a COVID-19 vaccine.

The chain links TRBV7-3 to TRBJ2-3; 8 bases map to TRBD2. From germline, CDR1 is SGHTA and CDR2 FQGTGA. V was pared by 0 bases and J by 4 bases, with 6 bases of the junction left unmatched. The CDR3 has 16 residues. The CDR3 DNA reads TGTGCCAGCAGCTTAACGTCCGGGGGGGCGGCAGATACGCAGTATTTT. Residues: CASSLTSGGAADTQYF.

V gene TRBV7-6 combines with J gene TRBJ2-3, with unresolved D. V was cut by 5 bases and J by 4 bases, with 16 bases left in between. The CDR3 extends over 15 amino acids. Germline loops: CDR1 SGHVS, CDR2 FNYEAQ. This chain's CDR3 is CASSVSGGVADTQYF. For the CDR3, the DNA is TGTGCCAGCAGCGTGTCGGGCGGCGTAGCAGATACGCAGTATTTT.

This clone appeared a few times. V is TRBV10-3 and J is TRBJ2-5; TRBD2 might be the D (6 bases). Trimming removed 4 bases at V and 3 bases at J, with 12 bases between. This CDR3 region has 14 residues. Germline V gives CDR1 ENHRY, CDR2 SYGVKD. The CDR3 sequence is CAISAFGGEETQYF. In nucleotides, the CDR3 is TGTGCCATCAGTGCCTTCGGAGGGGAAGAGACCCAGTACTTC.

The CDR3 DNA is TGTGCCAGCAGCTCAGCGGGGGGAAATCAGCCCCAGCATTTT. Translated: CASSSAGGNQPQHF. The V and J genes are TRBV6-2 or TRBV6-3 and TRBJ1-5; a weak D match, TRBD1 (5 bases). Germline loops: CDR1 MNHEY, CDR2 SVGEGT. Trimming left V 6 bases short and J 4 bases short, with 13 bases between. CDR3 length equals 14 residues.

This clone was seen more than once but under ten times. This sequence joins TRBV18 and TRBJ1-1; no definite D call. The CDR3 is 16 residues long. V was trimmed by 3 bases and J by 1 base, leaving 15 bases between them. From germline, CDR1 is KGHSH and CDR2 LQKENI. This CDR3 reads CASSPRVNSENTEAFF. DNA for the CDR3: TGTGCCAGCTCACCTCGTGTTAACTCCGAGAACACTGAAGCTTTCTTT.

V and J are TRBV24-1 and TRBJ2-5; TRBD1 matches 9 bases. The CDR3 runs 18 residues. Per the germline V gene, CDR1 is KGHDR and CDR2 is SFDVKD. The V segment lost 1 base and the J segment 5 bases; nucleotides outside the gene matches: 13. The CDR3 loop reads CATSDFRGQGTAGETQYF. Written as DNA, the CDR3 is TGTGCCACCAGTGATTTCAGGGGACAGGGCACGGCCGGGGAGACCCAGTACTTC.

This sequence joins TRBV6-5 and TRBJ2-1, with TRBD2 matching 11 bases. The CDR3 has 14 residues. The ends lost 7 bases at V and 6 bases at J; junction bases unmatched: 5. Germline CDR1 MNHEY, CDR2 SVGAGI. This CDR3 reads CASNPSGGTNEQFF. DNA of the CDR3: TGTGCCAGCAACCCTAGCGGGGGGACCAATGAGCAGTTCTTC.

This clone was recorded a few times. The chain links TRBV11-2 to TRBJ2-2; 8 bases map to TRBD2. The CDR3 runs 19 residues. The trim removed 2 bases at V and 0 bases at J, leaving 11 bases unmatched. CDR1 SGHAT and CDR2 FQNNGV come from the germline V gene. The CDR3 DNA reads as TGTGCCAGCAGCTTAAGCATAATAGCGGGAAACGCGAACACCGGGGAGCTGTTTTTT. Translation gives CASSLSIIAGNANTGELFF.

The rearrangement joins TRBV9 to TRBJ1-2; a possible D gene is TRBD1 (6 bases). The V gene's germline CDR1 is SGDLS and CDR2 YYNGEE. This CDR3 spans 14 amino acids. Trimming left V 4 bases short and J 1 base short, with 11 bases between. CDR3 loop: CASSSGRGNYGYTF. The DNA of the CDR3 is TGTGCCAGCAGCTCCGGCAGGGGTAACTATGGCTACACCTTC.

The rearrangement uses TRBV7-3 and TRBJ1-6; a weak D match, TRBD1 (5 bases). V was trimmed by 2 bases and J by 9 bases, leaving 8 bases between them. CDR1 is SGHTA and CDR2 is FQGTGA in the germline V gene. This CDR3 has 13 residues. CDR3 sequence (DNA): TGTGCCAGCAGCTTAGATAGGGGTTCACCCCTCCACTTT. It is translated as CASSLDRGSPLHF.

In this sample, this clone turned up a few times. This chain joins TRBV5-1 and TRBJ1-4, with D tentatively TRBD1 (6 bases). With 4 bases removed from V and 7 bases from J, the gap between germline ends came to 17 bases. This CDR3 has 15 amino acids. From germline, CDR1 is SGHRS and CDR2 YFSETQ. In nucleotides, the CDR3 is TGCGCCAGCAGCCCTGGTGGGGGGCTAAGTGAAAAACTGTTTTTT. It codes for CASSPGGGLSEKLFF.

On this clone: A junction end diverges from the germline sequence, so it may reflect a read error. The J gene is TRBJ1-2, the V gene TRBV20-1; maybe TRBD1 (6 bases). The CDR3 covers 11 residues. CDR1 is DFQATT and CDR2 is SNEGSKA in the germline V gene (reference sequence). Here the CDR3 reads CSARGTGTRGF. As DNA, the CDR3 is TGCAGTGCTAGAGGTACCGGGACAAGGGGCTTC.

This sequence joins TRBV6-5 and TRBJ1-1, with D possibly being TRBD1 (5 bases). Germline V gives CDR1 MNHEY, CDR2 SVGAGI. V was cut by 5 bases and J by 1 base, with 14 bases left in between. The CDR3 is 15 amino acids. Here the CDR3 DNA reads TGTGCCAGCAGTATGGGGCCGACTCCGAACACTGAAGCTTTCTTT. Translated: CASSMGPTPNTEAFF.

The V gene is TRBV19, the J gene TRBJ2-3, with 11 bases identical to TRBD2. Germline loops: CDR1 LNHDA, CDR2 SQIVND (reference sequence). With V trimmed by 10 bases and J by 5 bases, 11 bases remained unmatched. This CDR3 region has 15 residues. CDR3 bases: TGTGCCACCGATCTTAGCGGGGGGGCAGGAGATACGCAGTATTTT. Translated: CATDLSGGAGDTQYF.

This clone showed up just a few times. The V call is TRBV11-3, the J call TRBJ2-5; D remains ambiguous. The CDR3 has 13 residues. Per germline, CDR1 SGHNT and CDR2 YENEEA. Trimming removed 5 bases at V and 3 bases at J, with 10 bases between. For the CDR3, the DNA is TGTGCCAGCAGCCCCCCGGAGAAAGAGACCCAGTACTTC. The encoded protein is CASSPPEKETQYF. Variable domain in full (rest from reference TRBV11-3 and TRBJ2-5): EAGVVQSPRYKIIEKKQPVAFWCNPISGHNTLYWYLQNLGQGPELLIRYENEEAVDDSQLPKDRFSAERLKGVDSTLKIQPAELGDSAVYLCASSPPEKETQYFGPGTRLLVL.

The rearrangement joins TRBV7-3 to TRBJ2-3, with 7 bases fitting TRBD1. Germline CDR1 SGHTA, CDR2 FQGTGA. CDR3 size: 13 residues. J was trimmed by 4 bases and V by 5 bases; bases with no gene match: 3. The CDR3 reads CASSAQGADTQYF. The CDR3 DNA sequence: TGTGCCAGCAGCGCCCAGGGGGCAGATACGCAGTATTTT.

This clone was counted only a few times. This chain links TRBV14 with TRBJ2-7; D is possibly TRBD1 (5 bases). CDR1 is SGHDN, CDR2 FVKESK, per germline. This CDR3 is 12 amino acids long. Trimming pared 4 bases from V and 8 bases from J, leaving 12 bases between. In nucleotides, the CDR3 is TGTGCCAGCAGCCGCTCAGGGAATCAGCAGTACGTC. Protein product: CASSRSGNQQYV.

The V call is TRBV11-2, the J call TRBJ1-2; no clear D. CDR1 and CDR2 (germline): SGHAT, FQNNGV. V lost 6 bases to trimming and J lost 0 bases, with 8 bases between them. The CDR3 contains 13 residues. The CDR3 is CASRSDANYGYTF. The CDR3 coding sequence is TGTGCCAGCAGATCGGACGCTAACTATGGCTACACCTTC.

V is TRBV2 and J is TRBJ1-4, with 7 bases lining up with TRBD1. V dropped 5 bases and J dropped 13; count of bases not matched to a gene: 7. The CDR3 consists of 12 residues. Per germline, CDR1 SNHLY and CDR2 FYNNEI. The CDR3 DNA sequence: TGTGCCAGCAGTTCAGGGGGGAACGTACTGTTTTTT. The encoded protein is CASSSGGNVLFF.

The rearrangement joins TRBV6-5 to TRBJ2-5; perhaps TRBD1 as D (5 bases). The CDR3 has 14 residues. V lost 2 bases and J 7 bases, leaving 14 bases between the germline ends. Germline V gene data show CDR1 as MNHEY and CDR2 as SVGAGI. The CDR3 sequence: CASSYPTPTGTQYF. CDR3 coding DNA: TGTGCCAGCAGTTACCCGACACCCACAGGGACCCAGTACTTC.

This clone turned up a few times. The DNA of the CDR3 is TGTGCCAGCAGTTCGCCCGGACAGGGTAGAGGCCCTCGGGTTTTCTTT. It is translated as CASSSPGQGRGPRVFF. This rearrangement joins TRBV28 to TRBJ1-1; TRBD1 aligns across 8 bases. Germline CDR1 MDHEN, CDR2 SYDVKM. This CDR3 spans 16 amino acids. V lost 4 bases to trimming and J lost 13 bases; unmatched junction nucleotides: 20. Using reference TRBV28 and TRBJ1-1 for the parts outside the CDR3, the full variable domain is DVKVTQSSRYLVKRTGEKVFLECVQDMDHENMFWYRQDPGLGLRLIYFSYDVKMKEKGDIPEGYSVSREKKERFSLILESASTNQTSMYLCASSSPGQGRGPRVFFGQGTRLTVV.

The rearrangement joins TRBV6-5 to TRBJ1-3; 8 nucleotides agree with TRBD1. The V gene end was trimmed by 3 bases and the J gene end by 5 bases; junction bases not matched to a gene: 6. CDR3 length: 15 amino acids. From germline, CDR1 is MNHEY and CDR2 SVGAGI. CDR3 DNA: TGTGCCAGCAGTTATGGGGCAGGGGGCAGAAACACCATATATTTT. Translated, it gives CASSYGAGGRNTIYF.

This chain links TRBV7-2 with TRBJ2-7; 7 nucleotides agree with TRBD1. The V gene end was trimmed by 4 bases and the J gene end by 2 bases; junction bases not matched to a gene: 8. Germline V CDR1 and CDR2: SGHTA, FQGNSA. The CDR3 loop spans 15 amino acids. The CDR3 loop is CASSWNGQATYEQYV. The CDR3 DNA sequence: TGTGCCAGCAGCTGGAACGGACAGGCGACCTACGAGCAGTACGTC.

The CDR3 coding sequence is TGCGCCAGCGGATCCGGGACAGGGTTTATCGAGACCCAGTACTTC. Translating gives CASGSGTGFIETQYF. This chain uses TRBV5-1 with TRBJ2-5, with 9 bases fitting TRBD1. Germline loops: CDR1 SGHRS, CDR2 YFSETQ. The J segment lost 5 bases and the V segment lost 7 bases, leaving 12 bases of the junction unmatched. The CDR3 length is 15 residues.

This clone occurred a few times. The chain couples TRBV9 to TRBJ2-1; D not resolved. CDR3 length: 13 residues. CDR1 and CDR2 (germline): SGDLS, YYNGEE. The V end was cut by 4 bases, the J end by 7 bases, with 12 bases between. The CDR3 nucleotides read TGTGCCAGCAGCCCCTTTTCGGAAAATGAGCAGTTCTTC. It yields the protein CASSPFSENEQFF. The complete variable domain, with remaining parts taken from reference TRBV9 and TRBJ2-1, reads DSGVTQTPKHLITATGQRVTLRCSPRSGDLSVYWYQQSLDQGLQFLIQYYNGEERAKGNILERFSAQQFPDLHSELNLSSLELGDSALYFCASSPFSENEQFFGPGTRLTVL.

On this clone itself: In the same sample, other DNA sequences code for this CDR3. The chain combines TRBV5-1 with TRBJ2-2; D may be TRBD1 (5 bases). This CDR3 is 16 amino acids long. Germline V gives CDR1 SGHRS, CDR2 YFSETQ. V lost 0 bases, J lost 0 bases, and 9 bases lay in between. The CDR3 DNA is TGCGCCAGCAGCTTGGGACAGACCGCGAACACCGGGGAGCTGTTTTTT. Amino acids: CASSLGQTANTGELFF.